The sample holds a few counts of the clone carrying this TCR beta chain. This record belongs to a study of blood T cell repertoires in COVID-19. Original data processing: By means of reference gene primer amplification, nucleated cell counts were estimated. TCRdb's table, derived via immunoSEQ multiplex PCR, lists solely in-frame clones and lacks some. V and J calls and clone size come straight from that table; D and trimming were deduced from the DNA. The table lists some 250,000 clones, 80% to 90% of them singletons. With V trimmed by 5 bases and J by 6 bases, 9 bases remained unmatched. The CDR3 loop spans 16 amino acids. Looked up from germline, CDR1 is SGHAT and CDR2 is FQNNGV.

Sequenced: peripheral blood. The receptor was isolated from a woman in her thirties with COVID-19, enrolled during active disease. The chain recombines TRBV11-2 with TRBJ2-7; TRBD2 aligns across 14 bases. DNA of the CDR3: TGTGCCAGCAGCAAGGGACTAGCGGGGGCGTCGGGCGAGCAGTACTTC. This gives the protein CASSKGLAGASGEQYF.